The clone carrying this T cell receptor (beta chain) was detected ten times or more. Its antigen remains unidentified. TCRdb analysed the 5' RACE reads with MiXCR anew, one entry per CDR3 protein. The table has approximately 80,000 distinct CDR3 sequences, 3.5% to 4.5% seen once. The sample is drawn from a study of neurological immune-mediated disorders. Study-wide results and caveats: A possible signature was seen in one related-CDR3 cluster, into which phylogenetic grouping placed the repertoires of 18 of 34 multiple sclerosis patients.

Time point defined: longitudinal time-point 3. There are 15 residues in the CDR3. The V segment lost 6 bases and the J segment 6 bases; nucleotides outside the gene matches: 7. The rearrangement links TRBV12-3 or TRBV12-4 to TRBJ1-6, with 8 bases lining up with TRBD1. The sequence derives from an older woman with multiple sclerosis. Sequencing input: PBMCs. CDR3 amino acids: CASRQGVLLNSPLHF. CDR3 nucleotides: TGTGCCAGCAGACAGGGGGTACTACTTAATTCACCCCTCCACTTT.